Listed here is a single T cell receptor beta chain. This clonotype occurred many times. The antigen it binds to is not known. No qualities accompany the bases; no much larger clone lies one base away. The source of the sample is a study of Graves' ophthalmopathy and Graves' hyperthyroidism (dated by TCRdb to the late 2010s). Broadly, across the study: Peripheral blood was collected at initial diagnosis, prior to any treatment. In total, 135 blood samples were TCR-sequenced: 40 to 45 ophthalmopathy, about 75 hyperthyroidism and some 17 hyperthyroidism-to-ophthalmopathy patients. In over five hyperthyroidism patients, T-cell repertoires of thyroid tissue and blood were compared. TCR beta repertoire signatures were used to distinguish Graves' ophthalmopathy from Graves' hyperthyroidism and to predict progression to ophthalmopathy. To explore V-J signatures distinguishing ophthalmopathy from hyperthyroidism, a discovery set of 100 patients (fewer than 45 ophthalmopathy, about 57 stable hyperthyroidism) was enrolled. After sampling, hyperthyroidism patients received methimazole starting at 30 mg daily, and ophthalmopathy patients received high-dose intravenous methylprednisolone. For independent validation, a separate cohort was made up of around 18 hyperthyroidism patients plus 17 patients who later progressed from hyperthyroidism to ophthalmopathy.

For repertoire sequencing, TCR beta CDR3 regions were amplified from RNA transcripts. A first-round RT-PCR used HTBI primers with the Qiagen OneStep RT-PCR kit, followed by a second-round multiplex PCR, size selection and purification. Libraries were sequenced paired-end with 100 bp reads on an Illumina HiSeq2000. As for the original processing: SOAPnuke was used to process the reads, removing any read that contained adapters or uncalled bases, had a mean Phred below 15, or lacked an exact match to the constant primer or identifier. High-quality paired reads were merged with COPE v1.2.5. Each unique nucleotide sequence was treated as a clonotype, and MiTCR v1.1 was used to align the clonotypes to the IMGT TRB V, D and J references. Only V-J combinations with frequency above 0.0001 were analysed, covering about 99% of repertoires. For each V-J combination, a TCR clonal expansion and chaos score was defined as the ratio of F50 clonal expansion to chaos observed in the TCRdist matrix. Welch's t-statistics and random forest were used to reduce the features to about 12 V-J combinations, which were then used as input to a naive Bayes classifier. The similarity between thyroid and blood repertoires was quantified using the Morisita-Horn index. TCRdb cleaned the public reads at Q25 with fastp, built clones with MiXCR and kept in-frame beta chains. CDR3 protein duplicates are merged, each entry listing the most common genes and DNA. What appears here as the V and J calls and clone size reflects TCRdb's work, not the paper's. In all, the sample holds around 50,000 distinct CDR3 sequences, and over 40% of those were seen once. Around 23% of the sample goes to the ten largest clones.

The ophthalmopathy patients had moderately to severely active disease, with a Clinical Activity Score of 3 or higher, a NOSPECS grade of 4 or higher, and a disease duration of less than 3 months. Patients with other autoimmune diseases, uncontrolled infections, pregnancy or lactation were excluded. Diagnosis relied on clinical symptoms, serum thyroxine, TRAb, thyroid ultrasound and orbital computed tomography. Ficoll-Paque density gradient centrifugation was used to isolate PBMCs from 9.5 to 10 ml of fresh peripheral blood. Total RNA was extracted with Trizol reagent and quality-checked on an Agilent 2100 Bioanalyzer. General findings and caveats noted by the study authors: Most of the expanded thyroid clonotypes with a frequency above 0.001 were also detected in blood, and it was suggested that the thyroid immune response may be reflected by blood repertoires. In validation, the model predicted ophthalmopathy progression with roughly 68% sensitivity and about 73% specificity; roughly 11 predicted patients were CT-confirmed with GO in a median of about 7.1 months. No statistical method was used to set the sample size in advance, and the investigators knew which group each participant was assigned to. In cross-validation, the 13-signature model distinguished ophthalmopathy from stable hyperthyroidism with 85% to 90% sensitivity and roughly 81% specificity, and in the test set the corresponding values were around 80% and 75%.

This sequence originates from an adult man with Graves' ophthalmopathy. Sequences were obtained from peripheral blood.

The CDR3 amino acid sequence is: CASSLVAGGTISYNSPLHF. Read as DNA, the sequence is TGCGCCAGCAGCTTGGTGGCAGGGGGAACTATCTCCTATAATTCACCCCTCCACTTT. This chain is built from TRBV5-1 and TRBJ1-6; TRBD1 agrees with 7 junctional bases. V is cut back by 0 bases and J by 0 bases, with 9 bases in the junction unmatched. The CDR3 runs 19 amino acids, cysteine and phenylalanine included. The DNA shown is the 57-base CDR3, in frame from base 1. CDR1 SGHRS and CDR2 YFSETQ are derived from the germline V gene.